This T cell receptor (beta chain) was observed in a study of blood T cell repertoires in COVID-19. Trimming shortened V by 1 base and J by 1 base, and 5 bases separated the two germline ends. Per the germline V gene, CDR1 is SNHLY and CDR2 is FYNNEI. The CDR3 contains 14 residues. This clone was detected many times. Sequencing was performed with immunoSEQ multiplex PCR; in TCRdb, only in-frame clones are kept and a portion is missing. Of about 290,000 clones listed, about 82% are singletons. The V call is TRBV2, the J call TRBJ2-4; D is ambiguous. The TCR sequence derives from a woman aged 50 to 60 with active or convalescent COVID-19. Source material: peripheral blood. CDR3 DNA sequence: TGTGCCAGCAGTGAAGGCCGGGCCAAAAACATTCAGTACTTC. This gives the protein CASSEGRAKNIQYF.